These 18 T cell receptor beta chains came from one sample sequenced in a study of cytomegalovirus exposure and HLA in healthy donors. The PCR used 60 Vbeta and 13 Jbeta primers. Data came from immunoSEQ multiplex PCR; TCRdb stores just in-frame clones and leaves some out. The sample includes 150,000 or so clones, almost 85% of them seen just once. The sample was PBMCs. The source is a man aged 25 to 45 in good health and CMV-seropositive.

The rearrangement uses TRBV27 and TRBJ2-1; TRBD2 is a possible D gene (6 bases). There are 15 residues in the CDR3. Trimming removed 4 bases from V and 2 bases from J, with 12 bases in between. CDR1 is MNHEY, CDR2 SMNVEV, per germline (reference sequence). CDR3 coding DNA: TGTGCCAGCAGTTACGGGAGAGGCGCCTACAATGAGCAGTTCTTC. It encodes CASSYGRGAYNEQFF.

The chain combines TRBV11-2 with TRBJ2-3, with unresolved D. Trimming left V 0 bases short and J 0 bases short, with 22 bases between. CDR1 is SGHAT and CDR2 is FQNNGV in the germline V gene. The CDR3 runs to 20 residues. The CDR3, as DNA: TGTGCCAGCAGCTTAGAGGTGCTAGTAGGAGTTGGAGTTAGCACAGATACGCAGTATTTT. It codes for CASSLEVLVGVGVSTDTQYF.

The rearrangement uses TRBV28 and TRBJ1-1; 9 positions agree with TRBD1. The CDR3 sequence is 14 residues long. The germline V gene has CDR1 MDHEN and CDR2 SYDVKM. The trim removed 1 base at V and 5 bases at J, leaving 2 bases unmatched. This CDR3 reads CASSLSQGATEAFF. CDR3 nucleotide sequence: TGTGCCAGCAGTTTATCACAGGGGGCGACTGAAGCTTTCTTT.

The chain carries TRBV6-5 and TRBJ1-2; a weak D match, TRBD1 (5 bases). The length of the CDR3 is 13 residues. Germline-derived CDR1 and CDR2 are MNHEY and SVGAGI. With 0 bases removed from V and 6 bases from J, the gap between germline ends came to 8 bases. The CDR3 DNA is TGTGCCAGCAGTTACTCAGGGGCCCATGGCTACACCTTC. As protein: CASSYSGAHGYTF.

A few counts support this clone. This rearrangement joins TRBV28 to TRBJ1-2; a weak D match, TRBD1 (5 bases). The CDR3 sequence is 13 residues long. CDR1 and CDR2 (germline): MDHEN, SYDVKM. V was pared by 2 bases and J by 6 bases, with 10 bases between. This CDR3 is CASSLRGLHGYTF. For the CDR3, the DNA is TGTGCCAGCAGTTTACGGGGGTTACATGGCTACACCTTC.

CDR3 loop: CASSLAVISTDTQYF. The CDR3 DNA reads as TGTGCCAGCAGCCTGGCGGTCATTAGCACAGATACGCAGTATTTT. The rearrangement joins TRBV6-1 to TRBJ2-3, with D uncertain. Germline values: CDR1 MNHNS, CDR2 SASEGT. With 6 bases removed from V and 0 bases from J, the gap between germline ends came to 13 bases. This CDR3 spans 15 amino acids.

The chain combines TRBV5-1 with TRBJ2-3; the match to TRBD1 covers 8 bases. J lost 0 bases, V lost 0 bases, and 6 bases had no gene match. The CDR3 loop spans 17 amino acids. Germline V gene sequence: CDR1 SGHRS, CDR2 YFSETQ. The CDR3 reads CASSLALTGGSTDTQYF. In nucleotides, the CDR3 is TGCGCCAGCAGCTTGGCCCTCACAGGGGGTAGCACAGATACGCAGTATTTT.

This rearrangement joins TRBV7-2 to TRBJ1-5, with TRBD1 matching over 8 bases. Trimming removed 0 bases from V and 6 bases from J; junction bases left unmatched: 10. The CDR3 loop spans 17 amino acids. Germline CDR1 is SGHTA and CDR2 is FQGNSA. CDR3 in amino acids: CASSLAYRDRPGQPQHF. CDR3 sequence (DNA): TGTGCCAGCAGCTTAGCTTACCGGGACAGGCCCGGTCAGCCCCAGCATTTT.

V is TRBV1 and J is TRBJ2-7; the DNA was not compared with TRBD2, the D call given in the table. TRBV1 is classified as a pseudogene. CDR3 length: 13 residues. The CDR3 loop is CTSSRAGKGEQYF. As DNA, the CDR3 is TGCACCAGCAGCCGCGCCGGGAAAGGAGAGCAGTACTTC.

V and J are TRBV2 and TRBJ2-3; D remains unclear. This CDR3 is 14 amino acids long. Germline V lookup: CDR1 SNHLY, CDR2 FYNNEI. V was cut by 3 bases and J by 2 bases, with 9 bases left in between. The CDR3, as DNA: TGTGCCAGCAGTGACTCCGGGTTCACAGATACGCAGTATTTT. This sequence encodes CASSDSGFTDTQYF. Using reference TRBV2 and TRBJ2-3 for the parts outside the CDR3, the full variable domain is EPEVTQTPSHQVTQMGQEVILRCVPISNHLYFYWYRQILGQKVEFLVSFYNNEISEKSEIFDDQFSVERPDGSNFTLKIRSTKLEDSAMYFCASSDSGFTDTQYFGPGTRLTVL.

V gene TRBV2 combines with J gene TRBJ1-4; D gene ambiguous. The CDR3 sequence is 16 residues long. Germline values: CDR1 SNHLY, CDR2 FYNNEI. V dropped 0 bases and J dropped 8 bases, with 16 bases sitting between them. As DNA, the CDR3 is TGTGCCAGCAGTGAAGCGCGGTTCCCCTTAGCAGAAAAACTGTTTTTT. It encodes CASSEARFPLAEKLFF.

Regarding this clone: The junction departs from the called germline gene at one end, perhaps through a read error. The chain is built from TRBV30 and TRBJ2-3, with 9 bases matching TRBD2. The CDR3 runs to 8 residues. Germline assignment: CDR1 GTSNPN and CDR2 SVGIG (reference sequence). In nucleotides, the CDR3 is TGTGCCTGGGGGACTAGCAGTTTT. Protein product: CAWGTSSF.

The DNA of the CDR3 is TGCGCCAGCAGCCCGTTAGACGGGACACCGTCCTACGAGCAGTACTTC. Its translation is CASSPLDGTPSYEQYF. V is TRBV5-1 and J is TRBJ2-7; possibly TRBD1 for D (6 bases). CDR1 is SGHRS and CDR2 is YFSETQ in the germline V gene. The CDR3 runs 16 residues. V lost 4 bases to trimming and J lost 1 base, with 18 bases between them.

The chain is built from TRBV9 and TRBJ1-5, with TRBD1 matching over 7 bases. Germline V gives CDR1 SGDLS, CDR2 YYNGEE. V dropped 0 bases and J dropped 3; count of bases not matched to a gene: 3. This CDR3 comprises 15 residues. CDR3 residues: CASSVAGGPNQPQHF. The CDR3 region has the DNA TGTGCCAGCAGCGTAGCAGGGGGGCCCAATCAGCCCCAGCATTTT. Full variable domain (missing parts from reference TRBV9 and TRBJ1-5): DSGVTQTPKHLITATGQRVTLRCSPRSGDLSVYWYQQSLDQGLQFLIQYYNGEERAKGNILERFSAQQFPDLHSELNLSSLELGDSALYFCASSVAGGPNQPQHFGDGTRLSIL.

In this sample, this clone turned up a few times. CDR3 DNA: TGTGCCAGCAGCTTGGTCGGGACAACTGGAAACACCATATATTTT. Translation gives CASSLVGTTGNTIYF. This rearrangement joins TRBV5-8 to TRBJ1-3; TRBD1 might be the D (6 bases). CDR3 length equals 15 residues. The germline V and J ends were trimmed by 0 bases and 2 bases, with 9 bases remaining between them. The germline CDR1 and CDR2 sequences are SGHTS and YDEGEE.

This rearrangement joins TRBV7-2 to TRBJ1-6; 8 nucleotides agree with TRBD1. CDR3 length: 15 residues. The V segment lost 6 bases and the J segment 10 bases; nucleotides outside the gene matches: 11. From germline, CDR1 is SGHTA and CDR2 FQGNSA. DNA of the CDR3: TGTGCCAGCAGTCGTACAGGACAGGGAGTCTCACCCCTCCACTTT. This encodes CASSRTGQGVSPLHF. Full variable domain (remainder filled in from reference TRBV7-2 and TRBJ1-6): GAGVSQSPSNKVTEKGKDVELRCDPISGHTALYWYRQSLGQGLEFLIYFQGNSAPDKSGLPSDRFSAERTGGSVSTLTIQRTQQEDSAVYLCASSRTGQGVSPLHFGNGTRLTVT.

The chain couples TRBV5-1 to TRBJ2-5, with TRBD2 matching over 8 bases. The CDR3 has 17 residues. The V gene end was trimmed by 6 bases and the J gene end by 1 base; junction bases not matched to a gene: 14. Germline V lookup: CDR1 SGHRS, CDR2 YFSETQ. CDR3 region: CASTLRAAGGLQETQYF. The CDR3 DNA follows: TGCGCCAGCACCCTTAGGGCCGCGGGGGGACTCCAAGAGACCCAGTACTTC.

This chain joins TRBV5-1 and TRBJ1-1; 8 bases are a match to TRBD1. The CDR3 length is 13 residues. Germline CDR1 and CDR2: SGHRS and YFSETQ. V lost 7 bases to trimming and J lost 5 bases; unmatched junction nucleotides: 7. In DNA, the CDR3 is TGCGCCAGCGGGCAGGGGGCGCAAACTGAAGCTTTCTTT. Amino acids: CASGQGAQTEAFF.